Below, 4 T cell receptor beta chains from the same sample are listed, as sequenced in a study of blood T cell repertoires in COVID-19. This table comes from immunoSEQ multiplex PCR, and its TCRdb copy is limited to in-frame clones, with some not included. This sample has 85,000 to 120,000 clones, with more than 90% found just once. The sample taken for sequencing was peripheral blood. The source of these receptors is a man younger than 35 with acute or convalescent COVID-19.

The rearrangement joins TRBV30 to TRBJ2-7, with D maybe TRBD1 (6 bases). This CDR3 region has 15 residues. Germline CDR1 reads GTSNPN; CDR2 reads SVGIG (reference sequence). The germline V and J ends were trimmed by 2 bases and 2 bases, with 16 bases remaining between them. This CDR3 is CAWSSLRTAPYEQYF. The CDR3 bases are TGTGCCTGGAGTTCTCTCCGGACAGCTCCCTACGAGCAGTACTTC.

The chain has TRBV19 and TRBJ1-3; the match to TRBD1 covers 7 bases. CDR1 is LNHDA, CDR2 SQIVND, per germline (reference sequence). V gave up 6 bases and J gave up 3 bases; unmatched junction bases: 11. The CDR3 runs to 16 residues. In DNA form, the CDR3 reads TGTGCCAGTAGCGTGCGTGGACAGGATTTTGGAAACACCATATATTTT. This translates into CASSVRGQDFGNTIYF.

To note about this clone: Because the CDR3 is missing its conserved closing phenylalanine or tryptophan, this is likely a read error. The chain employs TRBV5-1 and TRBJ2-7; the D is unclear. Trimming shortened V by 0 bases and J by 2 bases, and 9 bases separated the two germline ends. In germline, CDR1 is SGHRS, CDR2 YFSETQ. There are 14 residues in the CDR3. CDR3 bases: TGCGCCAGCAGCTTGGGCCGGGTAACCTACGAGCAGTACCTC. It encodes CASSLGRVTYEQYL.

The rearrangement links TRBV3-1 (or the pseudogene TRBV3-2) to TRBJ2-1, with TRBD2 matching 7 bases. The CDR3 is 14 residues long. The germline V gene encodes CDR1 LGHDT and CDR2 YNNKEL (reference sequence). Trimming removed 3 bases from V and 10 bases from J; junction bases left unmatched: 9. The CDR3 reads CASSQGAAGTEQFF. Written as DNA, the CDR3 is TGTGCCAGCAGCCAGGGTGCAGCGGGGACCGAGCAGTTCTTC.